Each of the 25 T cell receptor beta chains below was sequenced from the same sample in a study of blood T cells in healthy people across ages. A J-beta primer mix and a sample-barcoded 5' primer were used in a second PCR of about 6 to 12 cycles. TCRdb reanalysed the 5' RACE reads using MiXCR and keeps one entry per CDR3 protein. Here the sample spans more than 1,400,000 distinct CDR3 sequences, approximately 38% being singletons. What was sequenced was blood. All receptors derive from a young woman in good health.

This clonotype was observed a single time. The chain couples TRBV7-6 to TRBJ1-1; D might be TRBD1 (5 bases). Per the germline V gene, CDR1 is SGHVS and CDR2 is FNYEAQ. The V end was cut by 8 bases, the J end by 1 base, with 20 bases between. The length of the CDR3 is 16 residues. CDR3 nucleotide sequence: TGTGCCAGCTCCTTTAGGGTGGGGGGTGAGAACACTGAAGCTTTCTTT. The encoded protein is CASSFRVGGENTEAFF.

This clonotype has only a few counts. The rearrangement links TRBV29-1 to TRBJ2-3; 10 bases align to TRBD1. The CDR3 extends over 13 amino acids. The trim removed 4 bases at V and 3 bases at J, leaving 1 base unmatched. Germline V gene sequence: CDR1 SQVTM, CDR2 ANQGSEA. In DNA, the CDR3 is TGCAGCGTTGTGGGACAGGGGACAGATACGCAGTATTTT. It yields the protein CSVVGQGTDTQYF.

The chain has TRBV6-6 and TRBJ1-5; D gene unclear. Germline assignment: CDR1 MNHNY and CDR2 SVGAGI (reference sequence). V lost 0 bases and J 1 base, leaving 10 bases between the germline ends. The CDR3 loop spans 16 amino acids. The CDR3 DNA reads TGTGCCAGCAGTTACTCGAAGGGCGCGAGCAATCAGCCCCAGCATTTT. It specifies CASSYSKGASNQPQHF.

The J gene is TRBJ1-2, the V gene TRBV20-1; D is perhaps TRBD1 (6 bases). Trimming took 6 bases from V and 5 from J, leaving 16 bases between them. CDR1 and CDR2 from the germline V gene are DFQATT and SNEGSKA (reference sequence). The CDR3 totals 13 residues. As DNA, the CDR3 is TGCAGTGCCACTACAGGGATCCCTTATGGCTACACCTTC. This codes for CSATTGIPYGYTF.

DNA of the CDR3: TGCGCCAGCAGCCAATCTCTAAGCGGGGGAGGAGAGACCCAGTACTTC. Encoded protein: CASSQSLSGGGETQYF. V usage is TRBV4-1 and J usage is TRBJ2-5, with TRBD2 matching 8 bases. From germline, CDR1 is MGHRA and CDR2 YSYEKL. This CDR3 contains 16 residues. V was clipped by 2 bases and J by 4 bases; unmatched bases: 9.

This clonotype was observed at least ten times. V is TRBV29-1 and J is TRBJ2-5; no clear D. The CDR3 spans 12 residues. V was shortened by 4 bases and J by 1 base, with 7 bases between the two germline ends. Germline CDR1 and CDR2: SQVTM and ANQGSEA. Written as DNA, the CDR3 is TGCAGCGTTGGGGCAGTCCAAGAGACCCAGTACTTC. It codes for CSVGAVQETQYF.

This clonotype was seen more than once but under ten times. The chain uses TRBV12-3 or TRBV12-4 and TRBJ1-5; maybe TRBD1 (5 bases). Trimming pared 5 bases from V and 3 bases from J, leaving 14 bases between. This CDR3 region has 15 residues. DNA for the CDR3: TGTGCCAGCAGTACCGGTGACAGCGTCAATCAGCCCCAGCATTTT. Translating gives CASSTGDSVNQPQHF.

The chain is built from TRBV6-2 or TRBV6-3 and TRBJ2-1, with a tentative D call TRBD1 (6 bases). Germline assignment: CDR1 MNHEY and CDR2 SVGEGT. The CDR3 is 14 amino acids. V shed 6 bases and J shed 4 bases, with 13 bases lying between them. CDR3 in amino acids: CASSRNGQYNEQFF. Written as DNA, the CDR3 is TGTGCCAGCAGCCGCAACGGACAGTACAATGAGCAGTTCTTC.

This chain links TRBV27 with TRBJ2-1; no firm D call. CDR3 length: 15 amino acids. The germline V gene encodes CDR1 MNHEY and CDR2 SMNVEV (reference sequence). V was clipped by 5 bases and J by 0 bases, with 11 bases between them. The CDR3 loop reads CASSPATGSYNEQFF. The CDR3 nucleotides read TGTGCCAGCAGTCCCGCGACTGGCTCCTACAATGAGCAGTTCTTC.

The rearrangement joins TRBV20-1 to TRBJ2-7; 10 nucleotides line up with TRBD2. CDR3 length: 15 amino acids. Germline assignment: CDR1 DFQATT and CDR2 SNEGSKA (reference sequence). The V gene end was trimmed by 4 bases and the J gene end by 0 bases; junction bases not matched to a gene: 6. CDR3 in amino acids: CSANPRTSGSYEQYF. The CDR3 coding sequence is TGCAGTGCTAATCCCCGGACTAGCGGCTCCTACGAGCAGTACTTC.

The rearrangement joins TRBV20-1 to TRBJ2-1; 7 bases match TRBD2. The junction had 9 bases not matched to a gene; V was cut back by 3 bases and J by 1 base. CDR3 size: 16 residues. The germline V gene encodes CDR1 DFQATT and CDR2 SNEGSKA (reference sequence). CDR3 DNA: TGCAGTGCTAGTCGGGGGTGGGGGGGTTCCTACAATGAGCAGTTCTTC. This encodes CSASRGWGGSYNEQFF.

This chain links TRBV9 with TRBJ2-5; possibly TRBD1 or TRBD2 for D (5 bases each). With 7 bases removed from V and 3 bases from J, the gap between germline ends came to 13 bases. The germline gives CDR1 SGDLS, CDR2 YYNGEE. The CDR3 length is 13 residues. The CDR3 DNA reads TGTGCCAGCGGTGGGACCGAGAAAGAGACCCAGTACTTC. It yields the protein CASGGTEKETQYF.

This chain links TRBV30 with TRBJ1-2; possibly TRBD1 for D (5 bases). Germline V lookup: CDR1 GTSNPN, CDR2 SVGIG (reference sequence). With 0 bases removed from V and 7 bases from J, the gap between germline ends came to 21 bases. This CDR3 comprises 16 residues. The CDR3 nucleotides read TGTGCCTGGAGTGTGGTATCAGGGACGGTTTCTTCTGGCTACACCTTC. Residues: CAWSVVSGTVSSGYTF.

This clonotype was counted only a few times. The chain links TRBV9 to TRBJ2-1, with D tentatively TRBD1 or TRBD2 (6 bases each). V lost 0 bases and J lost 0, with 10 bases in between. This CDR3 comprises 16 residues. Per the germline V gene, CDR1 is SGDLS and CDR2 is YYNGEE. The CDR3 sequence: CASSVAGAYSYNEQFF. The CDR3 nucleotides read TGTGCCAGCAGCGTAGCGGGGGCCTACTCCTACAATGAGCAGTTCTTC.

The chain couples TRBV20-1 to TRBJ2-7; 8 bases are a match to TRBD1. J was trimmed by 0 bases and V by 5 bases; bases with no gene match: 3. The CDR3 contains 13 residues. CDR1 and CDR2 from the germline V gene are DFQATT and SNEGSKA (reference sequence). The CDR3 protein is CSALTGGSYEQYF. CDR3 nucleotides: TGCAGTGCTTTAACAGGGGGCTCCTACGAGCAGTACTTC.

This clonotype was seen more than once but under ten times. DNA for the CDR3: TGTGCCAGCAGTGATAGCGGGGGAAGTACCTACGAGCAGTACTTC. It codes for CASSDSGGSTYEQYF. The chain links TRBV6-5 to TRBJ2-7; 9 nucleotides align to TRBD2. Germline values: CDR1 MNHEY, CDR2 SVGAGI. V was pared by 5 bases and J by 2 bases, with 7 bases of the junction left unmatched. The CDR3 length is 15 residues.

The rearrangement uses TRBV2 and TRBJ2-7, with TRBD2 as a possible D gene (5 bases). The CDR3 is 13 amino acids. The germline gives CDR1 SNHLY, CDR2 FYNNEI. V was cut by 7 bases and J by 2 bases, with 12 bases left in between. In DNA form, the CDR3 reads TGTGCCAGCACGACGGGGTGGCCCTACGAGCAGTACTTC. This translates into CASTTGWPYEQYF.

This rearrangement joins TRBV12-3 or TRBV12-4 to TRBJ1-4; 9 bases are shared with TRBD1. The CDR3 has 14 amino acids. V was clipped by 4 bases and J by 10 bases; unmatched bases: 7. The CDR3 region is CASSWGWTGVKLFF. For the CDR3, the DNA is TGTGCCAGCAGTTGGGGATGGACAGGGGTAAAACTGTTTTTT.

The rearrangement joins TRBV7-6 to TRBJ2-5; tentatively, D is TRBD1 (5 bases). Trimming took off 3 bases at V and 5 bases at J, with 13 bases between the two ends. Germline lookup yields CDR1 SGHVS and CDR2 FNYEAQ. The CDR3 spans 14 residues. CDR3 coding DNA: TGTGCCAGCAGCTTCAGGGCCCGACTGGAGACCCAGTACTTC. Amino acid sequence: CASSFRARLETQYF.

V gene TRBV6-1 combines with J gene TRBJ2-7; tentative D call: TRBD2 (5 bases). Germline V gene lookup returns CDR1 MNHNS and CDR2 SASEGT. V was shortened by 5 bases and J by 0 bases, with 14 bases between the two germline ends. The CDR3 is 15 residues long. This chain's CDR3 is CASSRSDLSSYEQYF. The CDR3 region has the DNA TGTGCCAGCAGTCGTTCGGACTTAAGCTCCTACGAGCAGTACTTC.

This clonotype was seen more than once but under ten times. CDR3 nucleotides: TGCAGTGCTAGAGATCGTGCGGGGGGGAAAGCCGAGCAGTACTTC. It is translated as CSARDRAGGKAEQYF. The chain employs TRBV20-1 and TRBJ2-7, with 9 bases matching TRBD2. Trimming at V came to 0 bases and at J to 6 bases, leaving 9 bases not matched to a gene. The CDR3 has 15 amino acids. CDR1 DFQATT and CDR2 SNEGSKA come from the germline V gene (reference sequence).

This clonotype was detected only a few times. The chain recombines TRBV3-1 with TRBJ2-5, with 7 nucleotides matching TRBD2. The end of the DNA aligns better with TRBJ2-7, so the J call may be wrong. The CDR3 is 21 amino acids. Germline V gives CDR1 LGHDT, CDR2 YNNKEL (reference sequence). CDR3 bases: TGTGCCAGCAGCCAATTCTCCCGGGACTACTGGGAGGGGTGGAGGATCTACGAGCAGTACTTC. Translating it yields CASSQFSRDYWEGWRIYEQYF.

The chain joins TRBV3-1 to TRBJ1-3; 8 nucleotides agree with TRBD1. Looked up from germline, CDR1 is LGHDT and CDR2 is YNNKEL (reference sequence). The J segment lost 1 base and the V segment lost 4 bases, leaving 9 bases of the junction unmatched. This CDR3 spans 17 amino acids. The CDR3 loop is CASSPPDRVFSGNTIYF. CDR3 DNA: TGTGCCAGCAGCCCCCCGGACAGGGTGTTTTCTGGAAACACCATATATTTT.

The CDR3 sequence is CAISEETANEQFF. The CDR3 coding sequence is TGTGCCATCAGTGAGGAAACAGCCAATGAGCAGTTCTTC. The rearrangement links TRBV10-3 to TRBJ2-1, with no clear D. The V gene's germline CDR1 is ENHRY and CDR2 SYGVKD. V shed 2 bases and J shed 6 bases, with 8 bases lying between them. There are 13 residues in the CDR3.

The V and J genes are TRBV6-5 and TRBJ2-2; 8 positions match TRBD1. The CDR3 extends over 17 amino acids. V was pared by 5 bases and J by 1 base, with 9 bases of the junction left unmatched. Germline V gene data show CDR1 as MNHEY and CDR2 as SVGAGI. The chain's CDR3 is CASSIDPDRGNTGELFF. The CDR3 DNA sequence: TGTGCCAGCAGTATCGACCCTGACAGGGGGAACACCGGGGAGCTGTTTTTT.